The clone carrying this T cell receptor (beta chain) was seen repeatedly, ten times or more. Its antigen is not known. This record comes from a study of lung T cells in sarcoidosis with Löfgren's syndrome. Study observations and caveats: Versus controls, Löfgren's syndrome patients reportedly showed TRAV12-1 and TRBV2 as most expanded. These T cells were suggested, not shown, to recognize a putative antigen. Shared TRAV12-1 and TRBV2 CDR3 motifs were reported across several patients. Paired TRAV12-1/TRBV2 TCRs showed CDR3 homology and preferential pairing.

The CDR3 spans 13 residues. From germline, CDR1 is SNHLY and CDR2 FYNNEI. Via MiXCR, TCRdb re-called the reads, giving one row per CDR3 protein. This table has roughly 4,000 distinct CDR3 sequences, around 22% appearing once. The clonotype comes from a human donor with sarcoidosis (Löfgren's syndrome or another form), or a control subject (not recorded which). What was sequenced was CD4+ T cells from bronchoalveolar lavage. V gene TRBV2 combines with J gene TRBJ1-5; perhaps TRBD1 as D (6 bases). The end of the DNA is better explained by TRBJ2-3, so the J call may be wrong. This CDR3 is CASNRDSNQHQYF. CDR3 DNA sequence: TGTGCCAGCAACAGGGATAGCAATCAGCACCAGTATTTT.